This T cell receptor (beta chain) was captured in a study of T cells in localized non-small cell lung cancer. Study results and limitations: Among the tissues sampled, uninvolved adjacent lung had the highest T cell clonality, above tumor. Elevated circulating T cell density in blood was associated with longer overall survival. Paired adjacent lung recovered a median around 60 of the top 100 tumor clones. Sequence data derive from only one tumor region, so heterogeneity remains possible.

Points on this clone: The antigen is undetermined.

Assay used: immunoSEQ multiplex PCR; TCRdb lists only in-frame clones, some missing. The data show over 50,000 clones, 65% to 85% seen once. Germline CDR1 SEHNR, CDR2 FQNEAQ (reference sequence). The CDR3 covers 16 residues. J gave up 3 bases and V 6 bases, and 8 bases lay outside the gene matches. The clonotype originates from a man between 40 and 69 years old with stage III lung adenocarcinoma. Sequencing was performed on peripheral blood mononuclear cells, taken before any cancer treatment. The J gene is TRBJ1-1, the V gene TRBV7-9; 12 bases line up with TRBD1. The CDR3 region is CASSLGQGAGDTEAFF. The CDR3 region has the DNA TGTGCCAGCAGTCTGGGACAGGGGGCTGGTGACACTGAAGCTTTCTTT.